Each of the 32 T cell receptor beta chains below was sequenced from the same sample in a study of blood T cell repertoires in COVID-19. Produced via immunoSEQ multiplex PCR; TCRdb's table is partial and in-frame only. The table shows more than 200,000 clones, with around 80% occurring only once. Sequencing used peripheral blood. These receptors originate from a man in his forties with active or convalescent COVID-19.

The chain employs TRBV5-1 and TRBJ2-2; D is unresolved. Between the trimmed V and J ends, which lost 1 base and 0 bases, there was a span of 7 bases. Germline lookup yields CDR1 SGHRS and CDR2 YFSETQ. The CDR3 is made up of 15 amino acids. In DNA form, the CDR3 reads TGCGCCAGCAGCTTGCAGATCGCGAACACCGGGGAGCTGTTTTTT. This encodes CASSLQIANTGELFF.

The chain recombines TRBV5-4 with TRBJ2-7, with TRBD2 as a possible D gene (6 bases). Germline V gene sequence: CDR1 SGHNT, CDR2 YYREEE (reference sequence). The CDR3 covers 12 residues. The germline V and J ends were trimmed by 4 bases and 3 bases, with 8 bases remaining between them. The CDR3 region is CASSTGGYEQYF. The CDR3, as DNA: TGTGCCAGCAGCACCGGGGGCTACGAGCAGTACTTC.

The chain carries TRBV11-3 and TRBJ2-7, with D possibly TRBD1 on 6 matching bases. This CDR3 spans 15 amino acids. CDR1 and CDR2 (germline): SGHNT, YENEEA. V was trimmed by 5 bases and J by 4 bases, leaving 18 bases between them. CDR3 sequence reads: CASSPGTAGAYEQYF. CDR3 DNA: TGTGCCAGCAGCCCGGGGACCGCAGGGGCATACGAGCAGTACTTC.

This clone occurred once. The chain uses TRBV10-1 and TRBJ2-3; 8 bases agree with TRBD1. The CDR3 consists of 15 residues. The V segment lost 3 bases and the J segment 5 bases; nucleotides outside the gene matches: 7. Germline values: CDR1 WNHNN, CDR2 SYGVQD (reference sequence). The CDR3 coding sequence is TGCGCCAGCAGTGATAGACAGGGGTCCGGAGATACGCAGTATTTT. Translating it yields CASSDRQGSGDTQYF.

This rearrangement joins TRBV3-1 (or the pseudogene TRBV3-2) to TRBJ2-3; tentatively, D is TRBD2 (6 bases). From germline, CDR1 is LGHDT and CDR2 YNNKEL (reference sequence). V was trimmed by 0 bases and J by 1 base, leaving 11 bases between them. This CDR3 has 16 residues. CDR3 residues: CASSQDGPSGTDTQYF. The CDR3 nucleotides read TGTGCCAGCAGCCAAGATGGCCCTAGCGGCACAGATACGCAGTATTTT.

This clone has more than one count but fewer than ten. The rearrangement joins TRBV2 to TRBJ1-2; D unresolved. Trimming pared 7 bases from V and 7 bases from J, leaving 22 bases between. Germline V gives CDR1 SNHLY, CDR2 FYNNEI. The CDR3 runs 15 residues. The CDR3 nucleotides read TGTGCCAGCATGGGAGGCGGGATTAGCTTTCGTGGCTACACCTTC. Amino acids: CASMGGGISFRGYTF.

This clone has a handful of counts. The V and J genes are TRBV2 and TRBJ1-1; maybe TRBD1 (6 bases). Trimming left V 7 bases short and J 1 base short, with 13 bases between. CDR1 is SNHLY, CDR2 FYNNEI, per germline. The CDR3 covers 14 residues. The chain's CDR3 is CASKELGGNTEAFF. In DNA, the CDR3 is TGTGCCAGCAAAGAACTAGGGGGGAACACTGAAGCTTTCTTT.

V usage is TRBV4-3 and J usage is TRBJ1-1; D not resolved. The CDR3 consists of 14 residues. V was cut by 1 base and J by 4 bases, with 10 bases left in between. CDR1 and CDR2 from the germline V gene are LGHNA and YSLEER. CDR3 loop: CASSQGSRGTEAFF. As DNA, the CDR3 is TGCGCCAGCAGCCAAGGTTCGCGGGGCACTGAAGCTTTCTTT.

V gene TRBV11-3 combines with J gene TRBJ1-1; tentatively, D is TRBD1 (6 bases). The CDR3 consists of 15 residues. Germline V gives CDR1 SGHNT, CDR2 YENEEA. V was clipped by 0 bases and J by 7 bases, with 15 bases between them. CDR3 residues: CASSLDLGGRSEAFF. CDR3 nucleotides: TGTGCCAGCAGCTTAGATCTAGGGGGTAGGAGTGAAGCTTTCTTT.

This chain connects TRBV29-1 to TRBJ1-1, with a possible D match to TRBD1 (5 bases). CDR1 is SQVTM and CDR2 is ANQGSEA in the germline V gene. The CDR3 covers 13 residues. Trimming took off 6 bases at V and 1 base at J, with 12 bases between the two ends. The CDR3 spells CSVGTRANTEAFF. The CDR3 coding sequence is TGCAGCGTCGGTACCAGGGCGAACACTGAAGCTTTCTTT. The entire variable domain, with the rest obtained from reference TRBV29-1 and TRBJ1-1, is as follows: SAVISQKPSRDICQRGTSLTIQCQVDSQVTMMFWYRQQPGQSLTLIATANQGSEATYESGFVIDKFPISRPNLTFSTLTVSNMSPEDSSIYLCSVGTRANTEAFFGQGTRLTVV.

This clone was observed a single time. The V and J genes are TRBV11-3 and TRBJ2-5; 9 nucleotides align to TRBD2. The CDR3 is 16 residues long. The germline V gene encodes CDR1 SGHNT and CDR2 YENEEA. V gave up 7 bases and J gave up 3 bases; unmatched junction bases: 12. The CDR3: CASTPGTSSHEETQYF. The DNA of the CDR3 is TGTGCCAGCACCCCCGGGACTAGCAGCCATGAAGAGACCCAGTACTTC.

J is TRBJ1-3 and V is TRBV11-3; no firm D call. Per germline, CDR1 SGHNT and CDR2 YENEEA. V was trimmed by 5 bases and J by 0 bases, leaving 14 bases between them. This CDR3 comprises 16 residues. The CDR3 region has the DNA TGTGCCAGCAGCCCCCGGCAGCGAGACTCTGGAAACACCATATATTTT. Encoded protein: CASSPRQRDSGNTIYF. The variable domain in full, completed from reference TRBV11-3 and TRBJ1-3, reads EAGVVQSPRYKIIEKKQPVAFWCNPISGHNTLYWYLQNLGQGPELLIRYENEEAVDDSQLPKDRFSAERLKGVDSTLKIQPAELGDSAVYLCASSPRQRDSGNTIYFGEGSWLTVV.

The V and J genes are TRBV30 and TRBJ1-2, with D perhaps TRBD1 (5 bases). Trimming took 5 bases from V and 8 from J, leaving 12 bases between them. This CDR3 contains 11 residues. CDR1 is GTSNPN and CDR2 is SVGIG in the germline V gene (reference sequence). The CDR3 DNA is TGTGCCTGGTCAGGGTCTTGGGGCTACACCTTC. Its protein product is CAWSGSWGYTF.

This chain joins TRBV7-3 and TRBJ1-2; TRBD1 agrees at 7 bases. This CDR3 has 13 residues. Germline assignment: CDR1 SGHTA and CDR2 FQGTGA. The trim removed 5 bases at V and 4 bases at J, leaving 4 bases unmatched. The CDR3: CASSPQGTYGYTF. The CDR3 region has the DNA TGTGCCAGCAGCCCACAGGGGACCTATGGCTACACCTTC.

V and J are TRBV4-2 and TRBJ2-1; 7 bases agree with TRBD2. Germline V lookup: CDR1 LGHNA, CDR2 YNFKEQ. The trim removed 1 base at V and 7 bases at J, leaving 4 bases unmatched. This CDR3 comprises 14 residues. CDR3 nucleotides: TGTGCCAGCAGCCAAGCGCTAGCGGATAATGAGCAGTTCTTC. Translating gives CASSQALADNEQFF.

This clone was picked up a small number of times. This chain connects TRBV3-1 (or the pseudogene TRBV3-2) to TRBJ2-1; no clear D. Germline V CDR1 and CDR2: LGHDT, YNNKEL (reference sequence). V lost 1 base to trimming and J lost 4 bases, with 5 bases between them. The CDR3 runs to 13 residues. The CDR3 DNA is TGTGCCAGCAGCCAAGTAGCTTACAATGAGCAGTTCTTC. As protein: CASSQVAYNEQFF.

This clone came up many times. The chain combines TRBV3-1 (or the pseudogene TRBV3-2) with TRBJ2-7; 7 bases line up with TRBD2. Germline lookup yields CDR1 LGHDT and CDR2 YNNKEL (reference sequence). This CDR3 has 15 residues. J lost 4 bases, V lost 4 bases, and 10 bases had no gene match. The CDR3 reads CASSPRGGVEYEQYF. The CDR3 nucleotides read TGTGCCAGCAGCCCCCGGGGAGGGGTAGAGTACGAGCAGTACTTC.

The V gene is TRBV27, the J gene TRBJ1-1, with D tentatively TRBD1 (6 bases). This CDR3 comprises 14 residues. Germline CDR1 is MNHEY and CDR2 is SMNVEV (reference sequence). V lost 3 bases and J 1 base, leaving 9 bases between the germline ends. The CDR3 region is CASSFLTGNTEAFF. The DNA for the CDR3 is TGTGCCAGCAGTTTTTTGACAGGGAACACTGAAGCTTTCTTT.

This chain joins TRBV4-2 and TRBJ1-2, with a possible D match to TRBD1 (6 bases). The V gene lost 0 bases and the J gene lost 6 bases, with 17 bases spanning the gap. The CDR3 loop spans 16 amino acids. The germline gives CDR1 LGHNA, CDR2 YNFKEQ. The CDR3 DNA sequence: TGTGCCAGCAGCCAAGATCTGGGCAGGGGACAAGATGGCTACACCTTC. Residues: CASSQDLGRGQDGYTF.

V is TRBV7-8 and J is TRBJ1-5; D unresolved. The CDR3 covers 15 residues. CDR1 SGHVS and CDR2 FQNEAQ come from the germline V gene. Trimming shortened V by 1 base and J by 3 bases, and 10 bases separated the two germline ends. CDR3 DNA: TGTGCCAGCAGCTTAGGGCAGATTTTCAATCAGCCCCAGCATTTT. This translates into CASSLGQIFNQPQHF.

In DNA form, the CDR3 reads TGTGCCAGCCGCACAGGGCCCATGAACACTGAAGCTTTCTTT. Protein sequence: CASRTGPMNTEAFF. This chain joins TRBV11-3 and TRBJ1-1; D is possibly TRBD1 (6 bases). The germline V and J ends were trimmed by 8 bases and 0 bases, with 13 bases remaining between them. Germline-derived CDR1 and CDR2 are SGHNT and YENEEA. CDR3 length equals 14 residues.

This clone is a singleton in its sample. The chain couples TRBV25-1 to TRBJ1-4, with D possibly being TRBD1 (5 bases). This CDR3 region has 14 residues. Trimming stripped 2 bases from V and 3 bases from J, with 7 bases between. In germline, CDR1 is MGHDK, CDR2 SYGVNS. CDR3 sequence reads: CASSEGGANEKLFF. CDR3 bases: TGTGCCAGCAGTGAAGGGGGGGCTAATGAAAAACTGTTTTTT.

J is TRBJ2-3 and V is TRBV7-3, with D possibly TRBD2 on 6 matching bases. Germline CDR1 reads SGHTA; CDR2 reads FQGTGA. This CDR3 comprises 15 residues. V lost 7 bases, J lost 2 bases, and 16 bases lay in between. This CDR3 reads CASTPAGRNTDTQYF. In DNA form, the CDR3 reads TGTGCCAGCACTCCCGCGGGACGGAACACAGATACGCAGTATTTT.

CDR3 coding DNA: TGCAGCGCCGAATTTGGGCAGGGGACTGAAGCTTTCTTT. This gives the protein CSAEFGQGTEAFF. The chain joins TRBV29-1 to TRBJ1-1, with a tentative D call TRBD1 (6 bases). CDR1 is SQVTM and CDR2 is ANQGSEA in the germline V gene. CDR3 length: 13 residues. V lost 7 bases and J lost 5, with 17 bases in between.

The chain combines TRBV24-1 with TRBJ2-2; D unclear. The CDR3 covers 14 residues. Trimming took 3 bases from V and 4 from J, leaving 8 bases between them. Germline CDR1 is KGHDR and CDR2 is SFDVKD. The CDR3 DNA is TGTGCCACCAGTGATCCTTGGAGCACCGGGGAGCTGTTTTTT. It encodes CATSDPWSTGELFF.

The chain uses TRBV5-5 and TRBJ1-1, with a possible D match to TRBD1 (6 bases). In germline, CDR1 is SGHKS, CDR2 YYEKEE (reference sequence). V lost 3 bases and J 2 bases, leaving 11 bases between the germline ends. The CDR3 sequence is 14 residues long. The CDR3: CASSSTGANTEAFF. CDR3 sequence (DNA): TGTGCCAGCAGCTCGACAGGAGCTAACACTGAAGCTTTCTTT.

This chain links TRBV24-1 with TRBJ1-5; 9 nucleotides agree with TRBD1. In germline, CDR1 is KGHDR, CDR2 SFDVKD. The CDR3 runs 16 residues. V gave up 3 bases and J gave up 6 bases; unmatched junction bases: 8. The CDR3 DNA sequence: TGTGCCACCAGTGATAGCCGACAGGGGGTATTTCAGCCCCAGCATTTT. Its translation is CATSDSRQGVFQPQHF.

The chain employs TRBV12-3 or TRBV12-4 and TRBJ1-2, with 8 nucleotides matching TRBD1. With 8 bases clipped from V and 8 bases from J, the junction kept 10 bases outside the gene matches. The CDR3 runs to 13 residues. CDR3 amino acids: CASQKVQGEGYTF. For the CDR3, the DNA is TGTGCCAGCCAGAAAGTACAGGGGGAAGGCTACACCTTC.

The chain's CDR3 is CASSLQGNEQFF. The CDR3 DNA follows: TGTGCCAGCAGTTTACAGGGAAATGAGCAGTTCTTC. The V call is TRBV6-5, the J call TRBJ2-1, with D possibly TRBD1 on 6 matching bases. CDR1 is MNHEY, CDR2 SVGAGI, per germline. The CDR3 sequence is 12 residues long. Trimming stripped 4 bases from V and 7 bases from J, with 8 bases between.

V and J are TRBV5-8 and TRBJ1-5; TRBD1 agrees at 7 bases. The germline V gene encodes CDR1 SGHTS and CDR2 YDEGEE. This CDR3 is built from 15 residues. With V trimmed by 2 bases and J by 4 bases, 6 bases remained unmatched. The CDR3 coding sequence is TGTGCCAGCAGCTTACGAGGGGGCGGGAATCAGCCCCAGCATTTT. It codes for CASSLRGGGNQPQHF.

This chain joins TRBV18 and TRBJ1-2, with D maybe TRBD1 (6 bases). Trimming left V 2 bases short and J 4 bases short, with 14 bases between. The CDR3 spans 15 residues. Germline V gives CDR1 KGHSH, CDR2 LQKENI. The chain's CDR3 is CASSPGGSAFYGYTF. The CDR3 DNA reads as TGTGCCAGCTCACCAGGGGGCAGTGCCTTCTATGGCTACACCTTC.

This chain uses TRBV15 with TRBJ1-5; D perhaps matches TRBD1 (5 bases). Germline values: CDR1 LNHNV, CDR2 YYDKDF (reference sequence). This CDR3 region has 19 residues. V shed 5 bases and J shed 8 bases, with 31 bases lying between them. Written as DNA, the CDR3 is TGTGCCACCAGCGGTCACCGATCCCTCGTCAGACAGCCATCGGAGCCCCAGCATTTT. This encodes CATSGHRSLVRQPSEPQHF.